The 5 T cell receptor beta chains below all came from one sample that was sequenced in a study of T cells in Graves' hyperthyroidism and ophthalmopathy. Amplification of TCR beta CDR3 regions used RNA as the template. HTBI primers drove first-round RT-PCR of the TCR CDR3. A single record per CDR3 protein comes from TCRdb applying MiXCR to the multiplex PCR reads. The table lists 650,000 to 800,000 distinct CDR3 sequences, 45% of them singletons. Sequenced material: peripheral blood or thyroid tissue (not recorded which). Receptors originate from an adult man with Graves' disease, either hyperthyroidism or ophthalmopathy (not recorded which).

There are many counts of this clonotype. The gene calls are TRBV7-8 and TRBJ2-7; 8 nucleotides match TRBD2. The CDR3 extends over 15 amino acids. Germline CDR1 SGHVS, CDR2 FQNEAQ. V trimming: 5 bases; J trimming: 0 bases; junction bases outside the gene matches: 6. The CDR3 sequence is CASSPRAGGSYEQYF. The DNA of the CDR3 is TGTGCCAGCAGCCCCAGGGCGGGGGGCTCCTACGAGCAGTACTTC.

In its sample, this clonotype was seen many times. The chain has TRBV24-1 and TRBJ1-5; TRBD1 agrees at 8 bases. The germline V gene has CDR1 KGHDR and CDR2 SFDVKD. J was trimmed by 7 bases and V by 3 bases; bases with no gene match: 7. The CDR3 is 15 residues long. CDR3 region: CATSDPGGGEQPQHF. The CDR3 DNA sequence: TGTGCCACCAGTGATCCAGGGGGCGGAGAGCAGCCCCAGCATTTT.

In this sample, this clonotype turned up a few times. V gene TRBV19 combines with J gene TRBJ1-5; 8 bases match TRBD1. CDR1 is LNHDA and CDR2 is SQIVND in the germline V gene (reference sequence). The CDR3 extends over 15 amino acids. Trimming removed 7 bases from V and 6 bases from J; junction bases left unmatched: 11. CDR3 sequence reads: CASKVGTGGGQPQHF. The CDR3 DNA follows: TGTGCCAGTAAAGTCGGGACAGGAGGAGGTCAGCCCCAGCATTTT.

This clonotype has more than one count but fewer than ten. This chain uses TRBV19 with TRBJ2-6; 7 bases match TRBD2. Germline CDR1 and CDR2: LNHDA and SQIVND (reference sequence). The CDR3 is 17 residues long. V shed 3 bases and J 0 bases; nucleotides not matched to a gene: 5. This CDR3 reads CASSMQRGNSGANVLTF. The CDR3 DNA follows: TGTGCCAGTAGTATGCAGCGGGGTAACTCTGGGGCCAACGTCCTGACTTTC.

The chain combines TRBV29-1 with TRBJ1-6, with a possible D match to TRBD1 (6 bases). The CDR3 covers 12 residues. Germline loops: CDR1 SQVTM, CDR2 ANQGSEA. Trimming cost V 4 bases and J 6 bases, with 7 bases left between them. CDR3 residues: CSVGTANSPLHF. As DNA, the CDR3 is TGCAGCGTTGGGACAGCTAATTCACCCCTCCACTTT.